Shown below are 22 T cell receptor beta chains from a single sample sequenced in a study of blood T cell repertoires in COVID-19. Produced via immunoSEQ multiplex PCR; TCRdb's table is partial and in-frame only. The data show roughly 380,000 clones, 87% seen once. The sequencing sample was made of PBMCs or T cells enriched from blood (not recorded which). Every receptor here comes from a young man who had recovered from COVID-19.

The chain is built from TRBV6-5 and TRBJ1-5; D possibly corresponds to TRBD1 (5 bases). With 2 bases removed from V and 2 bases from J, the gap between germline ends came to 10 bases. CDR3 length: 15 residues. Germline V CDR1 and CDR2: MNHEY, SVGAGI. The DNA of the CDR3 is TGTGCCAGCAGTTACAGGGGAGGAGGCAATCAGCCCCAGCATTTT. This codes for CASSYRGGGNQPQHF.

The rearrangement uses TRBV6-5 and TRBJ2-3, with D unclear. This CDR3 has 13 amino acids. CDR1 and CDR2 (germline): MNHEY, SVGAGI. The V end lost 4 bases, the J end lost 9 bases, and 14 bases lay between the germline ends. CDR3 nucleotides: TGTGCCAGCAGTTCAGGTGGGCAGGTCACGCAGTATTTT. This translates into CASSSGGQVTQYF.

The rearrangement joins TRBV10-3 to TRBJ1-6; 11 bases map to TRBD1. The V segment lost 10 bases and the J segment 9 bases; nucleotides outside the gene matches: 2. The CDR3 runs 12 residues. Germline CDR1 is ENHRY and CDR2 is SYGVKD. The CDR3 DNA sequence: TGTGCCACCGGGACAGGGGGTTCACCCCTCCACTTT. Translating gives CATGTGGSPLHF.

The gene calls are TRBV2 and TRBJ2-5; D is uncertain. The V gene's germline CDR1 is SNHLY and CDR2 FYNNEI. V lost 1 base to trimming and J lost 1 base, with 4 bases between them. The CDR3 is 13 residues long. The chain's CDR3 is CASSEGAQETQYF. CDR3 nucleotides: TGTGCCAGCAGTGAAGGAGCCCAAGAGACCCAGTACTTC.

This clone is a singleton in its sample. V usage is TRBV29-1 and J usage is TRBJ1-3; D ambiguous. The CDR3 contains 15 residues. The V gene lost 1 base and the J gene lost 4 bases, with 14 bases spanning the gap. The germline V gene encodes CDR1 SQVTM and CDR2 ANQGSEA. CDR3 amino acids: CSVEAAGVSGNTIYF. The CDR3 DNA is TGCAGCGTTGAAGCGGCCGGGGTTTCAGGAAACACCATATATTTT.

The CDR3 DNA is TGTGCCAGCAGTGAAGCTGGGGGGTGGGTCTACGAGCAGTACTTC. Encoded protein: CASSEAGGWVYEQYF. The V gene is TRBV6-1, the J gene TRBJ2-7; possible D gene TRBD2, 6 bases. This CDR3 contains 15 residues. V was cut by 0 bases and J by 3 bases, with 12 bases left in between. The V gene's germline CDR1 is MNHNS and CDR2 SASEGT.

V usage is TRBV2 and J usage is TRBJ1-1, with 7 bases matching TRBD1. Losses at the gene ends were 10 bases for V and 4 bases for J; bases not matched to a gene: 12. The V gene's germline CDR1 is SNHLY and CDR2 FYNNEI. The CDR3 is made up of 14 amino acids. The CDR3 sequence: CATQNDRAATEAFF. The CDR3 DNA reads as TGTGCCACCCAGAACGACAGGGCGGCCACTGAAGCTTTCTTT.

The V and J genes are TRBV30 and TRBJ1-5; 11 positions match TRBD1. The CDR3 extends over 15 amino acids. Trimming took 0 bases from V and 6 from J; bases not matched to a gene: 4. The germline V gene encodes CDR1 GTSNPN and CDR2 SVGIG (reference sequence). The chain's CDR3 is CAWSVRTGGGQPQHF. CDR3 DNA sequence: TGTGCCTGGAGTGTACGGACAGGGGGCGGTCAGCCCCAGCATTTT. Full variable domain (missing parts from reference TRBV30 and TRBJ1-5): SQTIHQWPATLVQPVGSPLSLECTVEGTSNPNLYWYRQAAGRGLQLLFYSVGIGQISSEVPQNLSASRPQDRQFILSSKKLLLSDSGFYLCAWSVRTGGGQPQHFGDGTRLSIL.

This chain connects TRBV18 to TRBJ2-1, with TRBD2 matching over 9 bases. V gave up 2 bases and J gave up 10 bases; unmatched junction bases: 9. This CDR3 comprises 15 residues. CDR1 is KGHSH, CDR2 LQKENI, per germline. CDR3 loop: CASSPGASGAGEQFF. CDR3 DNA: TGTGCCAGCTCACCAGGGGCTAGCGGGGCAGGAGAGCAGTTCTTC.

The chain is built from TRBV9 and TRBJ1-5, with D hard to call. The CDR3 sequence is 16 residues long. Germline CDR1 SGDLS, CDR2 YYNGEE. The V end was cut by 3 bases, the J end by 1 base, with 14 bases between. The DNA for the CDR3 is TGTGCCAGCAGCGCGGAGGGCAGCGGAAGCAATCAGCCCCAGCATTTT. Protein: CASSAEGSGSNQPQHF.

This clone was picked up a small number of times. The V gene is TRBV24-1, the J gene TRBJ2-6; D call uncertain. The CDR3 length is 13 residues. CDR1 KGHDR and CDR2 SFDVKD come from the germline V gene. V was pared by 4 bases and J by 5 bases, with 5 bases between. For the CDR3, the DNA is TGTGCCACCAGTGACAGTAGGGCCAACGTCCTGACTTTC. This translates into CATSDSRANVLTF.

The V gene is TRBV27, the J gene TRBJ2-2; 8 bases are shared with TRBD2. Germline V gene sequence: CDR1 MNHEY, CDR2 SMNVEV (reference sequence). V trimming: 2 bases; J trimming: 4 bases; junction bases outside the gene matches: 6. The CDR3 is made up of 16 amino acids. The CDR3 loop is CASSLGLAGFTGELFF. The CDR3 region has the DNA TGTGCCAGCAGTTTAGGTCTAGCGGGTTTCACCGGGGAGCTGTTTTTT.

This clone was recorded only once. The gene calls are TRBV5-1 and TRBJ1-5, with D possibly being TRBD1 (5 bases). Per the germline V gene, CDR1 is SGHRS and CDR2 is YFSETQ. V was trimmed by 7 bases and J by 3 bases, leaving 11 bases between them. This CDR3 comprises 13 residues. Here the CDR3 reads CASSPGFNQPQHF. DNA of the CDR3: TGCGCCAGCTCTCCAGGGTTCAATCAGCCCCAGCATTTT.

The chain has TRBV7-8 and TRBJ2-5; D is ambiguous. Per the germline V gene, CDR1 is SGHVS and CDR2 is FQNEAQ. The V end was cut by 1 base, the J end by 1 base, with 22 bases between. This CDR3 has 19 amino acids. The CDR3 sequence is CASSLDFVSKPPFQETQYF. CDR3 DNA: TGTGCCAGCAGCTTAGATTTCGTTTCTAAACCCCCCTTCCAAGAGACCCAGTACTTC.

The chain joins TRBV19 to TRBJ2-1, with 8 bases lining up with TRBD2. Germline V gives CDR1 LNHDA, CDR2 SQIVND (reference sequence). Unmatched junction bases numbered 18, after V lost 4 bases and J lost 7 bases. The CDR3 is 18 amino acids. The CDR3, as DNA: TGTGCCAGTAGTACCTCGGGTCTAGCGGGCTATGCGGGAAATGAGCAGTTCTTC. Translation gives CASSTSGLAGYAGNEQFF.

The chain has TRBV30 and TRBJ2-1, with 7 bases fitting TRBD1. The V and J ends lost 6 bases and 0 bases, in that order; junction bases with no gene match: 2. This CDR3 spans 13 amino acids. CDR1 GTSNPN and CDR2 SVGIG come from the germline V gene (reference sequence). This chain's CDR3 is CACGQDSYNEQFF. Written as DNA, the CDR3 is TGTGCCTGCGGACAGGACTCCTACAATGAGCAGTTCTTC. Filled out from reference TRBV30 and TRBJ2-1, the complete variable domain reads SQTIHQWPATLVQPVGSPLSLECTVEGTSNPNLYWYRQAAGRGLQLLFYSVGIGQISSEVPQNLSASRPQDRQFILSSKKLLLSDSGFYLCACGQDSYNEQFFGPGTRLTVL.

This clone was detected only once. The chain's CDR3 is CASSQTRDRNSPLHF. The CDR3, as DNA: TGTGCCAGCAGCCAAACCCGGGACAGAAATTCACCCCTCCACTTT. V is TRBV16 and J is TRBJ1-6; 7 bases line up with TRBD1. Per the germline V gene, CDR1 is KGHSY and CDR2 is FQNENV. After removal of 2 bases from V and 7 bases from J, the junction contained 5 bases not matched to a gene. The CDR3 length is 15 residues.

The chain is built from TRBV21-1 and TRBJ2-7; the DNA was not compared with TRBD1, the D call given in the table. TRBV21-1 is classified as a pseudogene. This CDR3 has 14 amino acids. In DNA, the CDR3 is TGTGCCAGCAGCAAGATTCAGGGGAACTACGAGCAGTACTTC. Translation: CASSKIQGNYEQYF.

The chain carries TRBV5-6 and TRBJ1-2, with D possibly matching TRBD1 (6 bases). Trimming removed 4 bases from V and 0 bases from J, with 19 bases in between. Germline CDR1 and CDR2: SGHDT and YYEEEE. CDR3 length: 17 residues. CDR3 nucleotides: TGTGCCAGCAGCCACAAACCGACAGGCCTAGCTAACTATGGCTACACCTTC. It translates to CASSHKPTGLANYGYTF.

The J gene is TRBJ2-1, the V gene TRBV19, with a possible D match to TRBD1 (6 bases). The CDR3 spans 15 residues. CDR1 LNHDA and CDR2 SQIVND come from the germline V gene (reference sequence). Trimming shortened V by 6 bases and J by 4 bases, and 16 bases separated the two germline ends. CDR3 residues: CASRVVGHQYNEQFF. Written as DNA, the CDR3 is TGTGCCAGTAGGGTCGTGGGACACCAGTACAATGAGCAGTTCTTC.

The V and J genes are TRBV10-3 and TRBJ2-1; 8 nucleotides align to TRBD1. This CDR3 is 16 amino acids long. V shed 3 bases and J 3 bases; nucleotides not matched to a gene: 7. Looked up from germline, CDR1 is ENHRY and CDR2 is SYGVKD. CDR3 residues: CAISDRRQGYYNEQFF. In DNA, the CDR3 is TGTGCCATCAGTGACCGGAGACAGGGGTACTACAATGAGCAGTTCTTC.

This chain connects TRBV5-1 to TRBJ1-1; D is possibly TRBD1 (5 bases). V dropped 7 bases and J dropped 3 bases, with 19 bases sitting between them. The CDR3 is 15 amino acids. Germline loops: CDR1 SGHRS, CDR2 YFSETQ. DNA for the CDR3: TGCGCCAGCCTCAGGACACCTACAATGGACACTGAAGCTTTCTTT. Protein: CASLRTPTMDTEAFF.